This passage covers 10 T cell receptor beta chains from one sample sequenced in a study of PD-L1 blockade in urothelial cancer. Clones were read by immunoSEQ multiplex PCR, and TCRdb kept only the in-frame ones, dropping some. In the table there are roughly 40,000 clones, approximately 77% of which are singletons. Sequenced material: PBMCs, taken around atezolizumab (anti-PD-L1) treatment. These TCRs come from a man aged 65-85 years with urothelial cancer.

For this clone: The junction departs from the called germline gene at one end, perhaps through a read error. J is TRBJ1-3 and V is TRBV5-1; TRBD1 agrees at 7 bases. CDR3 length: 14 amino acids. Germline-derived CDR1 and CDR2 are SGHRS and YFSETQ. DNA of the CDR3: TGCGCCAGCAGCTCGACAGGGCAGCGTAACACCACATATTTT. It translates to CASSSTGQRNTTYF.

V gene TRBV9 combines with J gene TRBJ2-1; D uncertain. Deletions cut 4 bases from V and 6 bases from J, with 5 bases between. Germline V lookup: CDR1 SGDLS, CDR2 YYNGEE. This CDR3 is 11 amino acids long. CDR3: CASSPSNEQFF. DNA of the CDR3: TGTGCCAGCAGCCCTTCCAATGAGCAGTTCTTC.

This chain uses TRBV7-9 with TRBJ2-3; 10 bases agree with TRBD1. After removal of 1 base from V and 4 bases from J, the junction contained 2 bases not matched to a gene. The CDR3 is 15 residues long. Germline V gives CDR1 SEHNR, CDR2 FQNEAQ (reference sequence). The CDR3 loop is CASSLVGTGADTQYF. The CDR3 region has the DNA TGTGCCAGCAGCTTAGTGGGGACAGGGGCAGATACGCAGTATTTT.

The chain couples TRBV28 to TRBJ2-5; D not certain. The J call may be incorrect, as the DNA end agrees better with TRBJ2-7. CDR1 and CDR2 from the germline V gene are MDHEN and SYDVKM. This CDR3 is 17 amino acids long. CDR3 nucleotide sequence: TGTGCCAGCAGTAGACTGGTCGTATCCGCCATTCCTTACGAGCAGTACTTC. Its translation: CASSRLVVSAIPYEQYF.

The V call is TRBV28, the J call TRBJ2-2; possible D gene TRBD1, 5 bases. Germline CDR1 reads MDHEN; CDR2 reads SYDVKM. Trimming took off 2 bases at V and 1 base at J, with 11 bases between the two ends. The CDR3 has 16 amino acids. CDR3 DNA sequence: TGTGCCAGCAGTTTAACGGCAGGGATGAACACCGGGGAGCTGTTTTTT. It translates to CASSLTAGMNTGELFF.

CDR3 nucleotide sequence: TGTGCCAGCAGCTTTAATGAGTACGAGCAGTACTTC. Amino acids: CASSFNEYEQYF. This chain connects TRBV5-6 to TRBJ2-7; D unclear. The CDR3 extends over 12 amino acids. The V and J ends lost 2 bases and 4 bases respectively, with 7 bases between them. Germline V CDR1 and CDR2: SGHDT, YYEEEE.

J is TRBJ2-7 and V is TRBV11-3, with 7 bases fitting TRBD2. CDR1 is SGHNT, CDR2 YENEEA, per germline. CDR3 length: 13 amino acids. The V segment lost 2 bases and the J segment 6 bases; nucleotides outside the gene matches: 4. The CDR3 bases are TGTGCCAGCAGCTTAAGGAGACTAGCCGAGCAGTACTTC. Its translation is CASSLRRLAEQYF.

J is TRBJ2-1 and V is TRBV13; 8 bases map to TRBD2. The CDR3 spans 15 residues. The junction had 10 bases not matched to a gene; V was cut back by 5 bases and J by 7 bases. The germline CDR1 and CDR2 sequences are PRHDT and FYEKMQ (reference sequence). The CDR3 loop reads CASSRGREERNEQFF. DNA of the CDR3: TGTGCCAGCAGCCGGGGGCGGGAGGAAAGAAATGAGCAGTTCTTC.

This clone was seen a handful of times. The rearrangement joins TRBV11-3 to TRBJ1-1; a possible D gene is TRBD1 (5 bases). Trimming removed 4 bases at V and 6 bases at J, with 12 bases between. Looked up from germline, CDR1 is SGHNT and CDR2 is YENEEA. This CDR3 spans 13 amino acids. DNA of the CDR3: TGTGCCAGCAGCTCGGGCAGGGTAGCTGAAGCTTTCTTT. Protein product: CASSSGRVAEAFF.

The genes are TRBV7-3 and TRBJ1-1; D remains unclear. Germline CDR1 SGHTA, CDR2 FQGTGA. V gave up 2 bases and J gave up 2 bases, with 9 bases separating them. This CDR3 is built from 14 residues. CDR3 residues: CASSLDRSNTEAFF. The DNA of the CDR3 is TGTGCCAGCAGCTTAGACCGGAGCAACACTGAAGCTTTCTTT.